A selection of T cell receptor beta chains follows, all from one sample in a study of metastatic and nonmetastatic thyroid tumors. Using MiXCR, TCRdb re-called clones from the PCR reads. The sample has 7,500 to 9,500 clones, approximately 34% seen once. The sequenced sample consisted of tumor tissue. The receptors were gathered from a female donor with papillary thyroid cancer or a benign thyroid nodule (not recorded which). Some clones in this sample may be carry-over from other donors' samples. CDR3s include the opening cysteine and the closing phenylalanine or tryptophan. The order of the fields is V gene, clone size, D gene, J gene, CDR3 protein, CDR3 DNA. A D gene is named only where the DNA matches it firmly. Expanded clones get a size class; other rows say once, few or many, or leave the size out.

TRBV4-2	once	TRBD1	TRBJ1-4	CASSQGTGINEKLFF	TGTGCCAGCAGCCAAGGGACAGGGATTAATGAAAAACTGTTTTTT
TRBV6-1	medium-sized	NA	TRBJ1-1	CASRGIGVGYTEAFF	TGTGCCAGCCGGGGAATTGGGGTAGGGTACACTGAAGCTTTCTTT
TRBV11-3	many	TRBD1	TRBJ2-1	CASGLGRDRGINEQFF	TGTGCCAGCGGCTTAGGTAGGGACAGGGGTATTAATGAGCAGTTCTTC
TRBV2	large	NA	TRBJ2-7	CASSEPKARDWYEQYF	TGTGCCAGCAGTGAACCTAAAGCGCGGGACTGGTACGAGCAGTACTTC
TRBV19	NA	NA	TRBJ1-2	CASSTWAEGEDYGYTF	TGTGCCAGTAGTACATGGGCTGAGGGGGAGGACTATGGCTACACCTTC
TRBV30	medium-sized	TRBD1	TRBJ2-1	CACSTTGENEQFF	TGTGCCTGTTCCACGACAGGGGAGAATGAGCAGTTCTTC
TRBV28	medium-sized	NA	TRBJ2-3	CASFPAGRLSTDTQYF	TGTGCCAGCTTTCCGGCGGGACGGTTAAGCACAGATACGCAGTATTTT
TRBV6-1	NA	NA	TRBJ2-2	CASSKVGFDTGELFF	TGTGCCAGCAGTAAAGTGGGCTTTGACACCGGGGAGCTGTTTTTT
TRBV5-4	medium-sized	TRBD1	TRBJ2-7	CASSLDRGQYEQYF	TGTGCCAGCAGCTTGGACAGGGGGCAATACGAGCAGTACTTC
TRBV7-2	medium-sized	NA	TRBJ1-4	CASSARQPSTNEKLFF	TGTGCCAGCAGCGCCAGACAGCCCTCAACTAATGAAAAACTGTTTTTT
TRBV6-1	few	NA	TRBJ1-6	CASSDREESPLHF	TGTGCCAGCAGTGACAGGGAAGAATCACCCCTCCACTTT
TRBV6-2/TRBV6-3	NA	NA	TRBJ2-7	CASSLDAPYEQYF	TGTGCCAGCAGTTTGGACGCTCCCTACGAGCAGTACTTC
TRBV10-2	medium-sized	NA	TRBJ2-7	CASSEYGGGYEQYF	TGCGCCAGCAGTGAGTACGGGGGCGGGTACGAGCAGTACTTC
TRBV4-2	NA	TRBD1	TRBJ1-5	CASSHAGGDQPQHF	TGTGCCAGCAGCCATGCAGGGGGCGATCAGCCCCAGCATTTT
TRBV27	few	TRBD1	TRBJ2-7	CASSPGQVFEQYF	TGCGCCAGCAGTCCGGGACAGGTATTCGAGCAGTACTTC
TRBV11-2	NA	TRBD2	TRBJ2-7	CASSPAGGPYEQYF	TGTGCCAGCAGCCCAGCGGGAGGGCCCTACGAGCAGTACTTC
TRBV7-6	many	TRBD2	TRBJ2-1	CASSSDPGGQNSIF	TGTGCCAGCAGCTCGGATCCGGGGGGGCAAAACTCGATCTTC
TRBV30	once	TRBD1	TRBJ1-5	CAWSFGGGGQPQHF	TGTGCCTGGAGTTTTGGAGGGGGCGGACAGCCCCAGCATTTT
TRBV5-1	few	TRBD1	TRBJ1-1	CASSLSDRGEKGGTEAFF	TGCGCCAGCAGCTTGAGTGACAGGGGGGAAAAAGGGGGCACTGAAGCTTTCTTT
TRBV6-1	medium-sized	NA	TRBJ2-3	CASSEIDTQYF	TGTGCCAGCAGTGAAATAGATACGCAGTATTTT
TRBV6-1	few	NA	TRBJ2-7	CASSVEPAPTYEQYF	TGTGCCAGCAGTGTAGAGCCCGCACCGACCTACGAGCAATACTTC
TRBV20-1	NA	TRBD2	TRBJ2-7	CSASLAGVRDEQYF	TGCAGTGCTAGTCTAGCGGGAGTGAGGGACGAGCAGTACTTC
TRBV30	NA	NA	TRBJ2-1	CAWSTGEGYNEQFF	TGTGCCTGGAGTACAGGGGAGGGTTACAATGAGCAGTTCTTC
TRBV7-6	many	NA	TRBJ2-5	CASSLQTGVETQYF	TGTGCCAGCAGCTTACAGACAGGAGTAGAGACCCAGTACTTC
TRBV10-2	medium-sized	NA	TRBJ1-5	CASSREKSNQPQHF	TGCGCCAGCAGCAGGGAGAAGAGCAATCAGCCCCAGCATTTT
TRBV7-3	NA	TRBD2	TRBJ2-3	CASSSTSGRLGDTQYF	TGTGCCAGCAGCTCGACTAGCGGGAGATTGGGAGATACGCAGTATTTT
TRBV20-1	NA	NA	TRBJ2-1	CSARAISVQRSSYNEQFF	TGCAGTGCTAGAGCGATATCTGTCCAAAGGAGCTCCTACAATGAGCAGTTCTTC
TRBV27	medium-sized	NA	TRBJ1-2	CASSGTMDTYGYTF	TGTGCCAGCAGTGGGACAATGGATACCTATGGCTACACCTTC
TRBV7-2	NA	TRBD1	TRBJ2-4	CASSLPDRGSNIQYF	TGTGCCAGCAGCTTACCAGACAGGGGGAGCAACATTCAGTACTTC
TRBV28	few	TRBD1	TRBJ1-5	CASSFRWEGGQPQHF	TGTGCCAGCAGTTTTCGCTGGGAAGGGGGCCAGCCCCAGCATTTT
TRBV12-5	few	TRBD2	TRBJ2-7	CASGLEAGFKQYF	TGTGCTAGTGGTTTAGAAGCGGGGTTTAAGCAGTACTTC
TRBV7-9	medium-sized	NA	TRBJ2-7	CASSPGWGTYEQYF	TGTGCCAGCAGCCCAGGTTGGGGGACCTACGAGCAGTACTTC
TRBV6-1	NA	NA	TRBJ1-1	CASSLGGAGTEAFF	TGTGCCAGCAGCCTTGGGGGCGCGGGCACTGAAGCTTTCTTT
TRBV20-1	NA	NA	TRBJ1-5	CSARPSFGANQPQHF	TGCAGTGCTAGACCCTCCTTTGGGGCGAATCAGCCCCAGCATTTT
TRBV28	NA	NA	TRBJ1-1	CASSLTSRGPEAFF	TGTGCCAGCAGTTTAACTTCTCGGGGCCCTGAAGCTTTCTTT
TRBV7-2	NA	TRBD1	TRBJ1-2	CASRLTGGAGGYTF	TGTGCCAGCAGACTTACAGGGGGCGCAGGTGGCTACACCTTC
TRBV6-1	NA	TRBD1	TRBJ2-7	CASSEKGQGAGEQYF	TGTGCCAGCAGTGAAAAGGGACAGGGGGCGGGGGAGCAGTACTTC
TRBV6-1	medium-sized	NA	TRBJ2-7	CASSETRYEQYF	TGTGCCAGCAGTGAAACAAGGTACGAGCAGTACTTC
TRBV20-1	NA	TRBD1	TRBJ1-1	CSAPRDSQTTNTEAFF	TGCAGTGCCCCTCGGGACAGTCAAACTACGAACACTGAAGCTTTCTTT
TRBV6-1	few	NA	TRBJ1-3	CASSVGGPASGNTIYF	TGTGCCAGCAGTGTTGGGGGCCCTGCCTCTGGAAACACCATATATTTT
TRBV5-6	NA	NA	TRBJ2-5	CASSLGPGAPTQYF	TGTGCCAGCAGCTTGGGGCCGGGGGCGCCGACCCAGTACTTC
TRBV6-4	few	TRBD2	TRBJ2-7	CASSSLIRGGFYEQYF	TGTGCCAGCAGCTCCTTGATTCGGGGGGGGTTCTACGAGCAGTACTTC
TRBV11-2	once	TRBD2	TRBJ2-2	CASSLGGTINTGELFF	TGTGCCAGCAGCTTAGGAGGGACTATTAACACCGGGGAGCTGTTTTTT
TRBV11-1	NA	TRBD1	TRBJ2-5	CASSPLGGTGGRETQYF	TGTGCCAGCAGCCCTCTTGGGGGGACAGGAGGTCGGGAGACCCAGTACTTC
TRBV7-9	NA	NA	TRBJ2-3	CASSPRPDKDTQYF	TGTGCCAGCAGCCCCAGACCAGACAAAGATACGCAGTATTTT
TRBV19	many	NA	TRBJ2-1	CASSMSNEQFF	TGTGCCAGTAGTATGTCCAATGAGCAGTTCTTC
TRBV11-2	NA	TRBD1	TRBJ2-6	CASSLTGTGLSGANVLTF	TGTGCCAGCAGCTTAACCGGGACAGGGCTTTCTGGGGCCAACGTCCTGACTTTC
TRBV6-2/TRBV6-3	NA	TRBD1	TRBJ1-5	CASSYRGRSQPQHF	TGTGCCAGCAGTTACAGGGGGCGAAGTCAGCCCCAGCATTTT
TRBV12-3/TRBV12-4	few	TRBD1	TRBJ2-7	CASRNRGVDEQYF	TGTGCCAGCAGAAACAGGGGCGTGGACGAGCAGTACTTC
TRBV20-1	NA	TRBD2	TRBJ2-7	CSALGLAGGGNGEQYF	TGCAGTGCTCTCGGACTAGCGGGAGGAGGGAATGGGGAGCAGTACTTC
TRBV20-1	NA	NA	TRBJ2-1	CSARDSRLGYNEQFF	TGCAGTGCTAGAGATAGCCGGCTGGGGTACAATGAGCAGTTCTTC
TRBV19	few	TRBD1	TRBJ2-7	CASSIDRGRYEQYF	TGTGCCAGTAGTATCGACAGGGGCCGCTACGAGCAGTACTTC
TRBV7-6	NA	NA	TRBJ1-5	CASSLDWNQPQHF	TGTGCCAGCAGTCTCGACTGGAATCAGCCCCAGCATTTT
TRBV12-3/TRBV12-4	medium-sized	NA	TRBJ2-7	CASSHSYEQYF	TGTGCCAGCAGTCACTCCTACGAGCAGTACTTC